The 31 T cell receptor beta chains below all came from one sample that was sequenced in a study of tumor and adjacent non-tumor tissue in lung cancer. A modified ARM-PCR protocol with three rounds of nested PCR amplified TCRbeta. TCRdb fed the multiplex PCR reads into MiXCR, producing one record per CDR3 protein. Here the sample spans about 70,000 distinct CDR3 sequences, more than 70% being singletons. RNA was extracted from bulk tissue without any cell sorting. The sequencing sample was made of lung tumor tissue. These receptor sequences come from a man in his sixties with non-small cell lung cancer.

Notes on this clonotype: The junction departs from germline at one end; a sequencing error may be responsible. This sequence joins TRBV19 and TRBJ1-1; D is unresolved. Germline CDR1 LNHDA, CDR2 SQIVND (reference sequence). The CDR3 extends over 11 amino acids. The CDR3 DNA reads as TGTGCCAGTTGTATTTGGGCTGAAGCTTTCTTT. It translates to CASCIWAEAFF.

Regarding this clonotype: Relative to the germline gene, one junction end is altered; a read error may explain this. The chain employs TRBV7-9 and TRBJ1-2; TRBD1 aligns across 7 bases. The germline CDR1 and CDR2 sequences are SEHNR and FQNEAQ (reference sequence). This CDR3 is built from 15 residues. CDR3 nucleotide sequence: TGCGCCAGCAGCTCTTCCCGGGACAGAGACTATGGCTACACCTTC. It yields the protein CASSSSRDRDYGYTF.

Concerning this clonotype itself: With a much larger clone just one base away, this may be a read error. V gene TRBV24-1 combines with J gene TRBJ2-1; D is perhaps TRBD1 (6 bases). The CDR3 loop spans 13 amino acids. Germline V gene data show CDR1 as KGHDR and CDR2 as SFDVKD. The DNA of the CDR3 is TGTGCCACCACGGGTCAGGGGTACAGTGAGCAGTTCTTC. It translates to CATTGQGYSEQFF.

The V call is TRBV30, the J call TRBJ2-1; no reliable D call. The CDR3 sequence is 13 residues long. The germline V gene encodes CDR1 GTSNPN and CDR2 SVGIG (reference sequence). The CDR3 bases are TGTGCGACCGCCCAGATATCTTCCCATGAGCAGTTCTTC. Residues: CATAQISSHEQFF.

In its sample, this clonotype was seen once. The chain employs TRBV20-1 and TRBJ1-5, with 7 nucleotides matching TRBD1. CDR1 and CDR2 (germline): DFQATT, SNEGSKA (reference sequence). The CDR3 has 13 amino acids. The trim removed 8 bases at V and 5 bases at J, leaving 9 bases unmatched. DNA for the CDR3: TGCAGTACTACAACAGGGGACTATCAGCCCCAGCATTTT. It codes for CSTTTGDYQPQHF.

Ten or more counts support this clonotype. This chain uses TRBV6-1 with TRBJ1-1; D is unclear. The CDR3 runs to 16 residues. Germline loops: CDR1 MNHNS, CDR2 SASEGT. Trimming left V 6 bases short and J 0 bases short, with 17 bases between. The CDR3 nucleotides read TGTGCCAGCAGCCCGGAATTTTGGAGGGTGAACACTGAAGCTTTCTTT. This codes for CASSPEFWRVNTEAFF.

This clonotype has more than one count but fewer than ten. The J gene is TRBJ2-7, the V gene TRBV18; 8 positions agree with TRBD1. The CDR3 has 15 amino acids. In germline, CDR1 is KGHSH, CDR2 LQKENI. Trimming cost V 5 bases and J 0 bases; bases outside gene matches: 6. The CDR3 nucleotides read TGTGCCAGCTCAGACGACAGGGGTGGCTCCTACGAGCAGTACTTC. It codes for CASSDDRGGSYEQYF. Looking up the rest from reference TRBV18 and TRBJ2-7 gives the full variable domain: NAGVMQNPRHLVRRRGQEARLRCSPMKGHSHVYWYRQLPEEGLKFMVYLQKENIIDESGMPKERFSAEFPKEGPSILRIQQVVRGDSAAYFCASSDDRGGSYEQYFGPGTRLTVT.

Concerning this clonotype: An end of the junction differs from the germline gene, which may be a read error. CDR3 sequence reads: CASNLERRIAYNEQFF. For the CDR3, the DNA is TGTGCCAGCAACTTAGAACGGAGGATCGCCTACAATGAGCAGTTCTTC. The genes are TRBV11-2 and TRBJ2-1; TRBD2 might be the D (5 bases). Per the germline V gene, CDR1 is SGHAT and CDR2 is FQNNGV. There are 16 residues in the CDR3. The variable domain in full, with the rest retrieved from reference TRBV11-2 and TRBJ2-1, is EAGVAQSPRYKIIEKRQSVAFWCNPISGHATLYWYQQILGQGPKLLIQFQNNGVVDDSQLPKDRFSAERLKGVDSTLKIQPAKLEDSAVYLCASNLERRIAYNEQFFGPGTRLTVL.

With regard to this clonotype: The junction departs from the called germline gene at one end, perhaps through a read error. The V and J genes are TRBV20-1 and TRBJ2-4, with TRBD2 identical over 7 bases. From germline, CDR1 is DFQATT and CDR2 SNEGSKA (reference sequence). The CDR3 length is 17 residues. Written as DNA, the CDR3 is TGCAGTGCTGGAGATAGGGAGGGGTCCGGCACCAAAATCATTCAGTACTTC. Its translation: CSAGDREGSGTKIIQYF.

This clonotype came up once. Likely a read error: the CDR3 ends without its conserved phenylalanine or tryptophan. The DNA is omitted, as the CDR3 cannot be located on it reliably, and the CDR3 follows TCRdb's listing. J is TRBJ2-2 and V is TRBV20-1; the listed D gene, TRBD2, was not tested against the DNA. The CDR3 has 17 amino acids, counting both end residues. The germline V gene encodes CDR1 DFQATT and CDR2 SNEGSKA (reference sequence). CDR3 in amino acids: CSAPGTSGLSFTGELLY.

To note about this clonotype: The junction and the germline gene differ at one end; a read error may be behind it. CDR3 region: CVSSSVGPRYNEQFF. The CDR3 DNA follows: TGTGTCAGCAGTTCAGTTGGACCCCGCTACAATGAGCAGTTCTTC. The rearrangement joins TRBV5-1 to TRBJ2-1; no reliable D call. Germline values: CDR1 SGHRS, CDR2 YFSETQ. The CDR3 spans 15 residues. The full variable domain, with the rest looked up from reference TRBV5-1 and TRBJ2-1, is KAGVTQTPRYLIKTRGQQVTLSCSPISGHRSVSWYQQTPGQGLQFLFEYFSETQRNKGNFPGRFSGRQFSNSRSEMNVSTLELGDSALYLCVSSSVGPRYNEQFFGPGTRLTVL.

In the case of this clonotype: This likely comes from a read error, as the CDR3 has no conserved phenylalanine or tryptophan at its end. The V and J genes are TRBV29-1 and TRBJ2-1; D could derive from TRBD1 or TRBD2 (5 bases each). The CDR3 sequence is 14 residues long. Per germline, CDR1 SQVTM and CDR2 ANQGSEA. The V and J ends lost 5 bases and 4 bases respectively, with 15 bases between them. This chain's CDR3 is CSVQGDLWYNEQFL. The CDR3 DNA follows: TGCAGCGTTCAAGGGGACCTGTGGTACAATGAGCAGTTCCTC.

This clonotype showed up many times. The rearrangement uses TRBV5-1 and TRBJ1-6; 9 bases fit TRBD1. Germline CDR1 SGHRS, CDR2 YFSETQ. J gave up 9 bases and V 2 bases, and 3 bases lay outside the gene matches. This CDR3 has 14 amino acids. The CDR3 spells CASSFGTGTSPLHF. Written as DNA, the CDR3 is TGCGCCAGCAGCTTCGGGACAGGGACTTCACCCCTCCACTTT. The complete variable domain, with remaining parts taken from reference TRBV5-1 and TRBJ1-6, reads KAGVTQTPRYLIKTRGQQVTLSCSPISGHRSVSWYQQTPGQGLQFLFEYFSETQRNKGNFPGRFSGRQFSNSRSEMNVSTLELGDSALYLCASSFGTGTSPLHFGNGTRLTVT.

Concerning this clonotype: At one end the junction does not follow the germline gene, possibly because of a read error. This sequence joins TRBV6-5 and TRBJ1-1; no clear D gene. Germline CDR1 reads MNHEY; CDR2 reads SVGAGI. This CDR3 has 15 amino acids. Here the CDR3 DNA reads TGTACCAGCAGTGGGTCGAGGAGAGGAGGCACAGAAGCTTTCTTT. Encoded protein: CTSSGSRRGGTEAFF.

For this clonotype: This is likely a read error, given that the CDR3 carries no conserved phenylalanine or tryptophan at its end. The gene calls are TRBV11-1 and TRBJ2-1; D is possibly TRBD2 (5 bases). CDR3 length: 14 amino acids. Germline V lookup: CDR1 SGHAT, CDR2 FQDESV (reference sequence). The CDR3 spells CASSFGKLQNEQFL. CDR3 bases: TGTGCCAGTAGCTTCGGGAAACTACAAAATGAGCAGTTCTTA.

This rearrangement joins TRBV6-2 or TRBV6-3 to TRBJ1-5; D uncertain. Germline values: CDR1 MNHEY, CDR2 SVGEGT. This CDR3 has 16 amino acids. The DNA of the CDR3 is TGTACAAGCAGTTACCGAGGAGGGTTAGGCAATCAGCCCCAGCATTTT. It encodes CTSSYRGGLGNQPQHF.

Comment on this clonotype: The junction shows a germline mismatch at one end, possibly a read error. The V and J genes are TRBV6-5 and TRBJ1-1; D remains unclear. The germline CDR1 and CDR2 sequences are MNHEY and SVGAGI. CDR3 length equals 14 residues. CDR3 residues: CASSYLIWSTETSF. DNA for the CDR3: TGTGCCAGCAGTTACTTGATCTGGAGCACTGAAACTTCCTTT.

J is TRBJ1-1 and V is TRBV7-9; D is uncertain. Germline V gives CDR1 SEHNR, CDR2 FQNEAQ (reference sequence). The CDR3 loop spans 14 amino acids. Trimming removed 9 bases at V and 7 bases at J, with 21 bases between. CDR3 protein: CARTSPQLKNEAFF. The CDR3 nucleotides are TGTGCCAGAACCTCGCCTCAGTTGAAAAATGAAGCTTTCTTT.

Concerning this clonotype: The junction does not match germline at one end; this may be a read error. The chain employs TRBV7-8 and TRBJ2-7, with a tentative D call TRBD1 (6 bases). The CDR3 is 14 residues long. Germline lookup yields CDR1 SGHVS and CDR2 FQNEAQ. CDR3 DNA sequence: TGTGCCAGCAGCTTCGAGGACAGACTATACGGGCAGTACTTC. This translates into CASSFEDRLYGQYF.

A word on this clonotype: The junction departs from germline at one end; a sequencing error may be responsible. V and J are TRBV10-3 and TRBJ2-3; 9 bases align to TRBD1. The CDR3 has 16 amino acids. Germline V CDR1 and CDR2: ENHRY, SYGVKD. DNA for the CDR3: TGTGCCATCGGTGAAGGGGGACAGGGTGCAACAGATACGCAGTATTTT. This codes for CAIGEGGQGATDTQYF.

The genes are TRBV20-1 and TRBJ2-3; 14 bases align to TRBD2. CDR1 is DFQATT, CDR2 SNEGSKA, per germline (reference sequence). This CDR3 comprises 16 residues. J gave up 4 bases and V 7 bases, and 10 bases lay outside the gene matches. In DNA form, the CDR3 reads TGCAGTGTTACCTTAGGACTAGCGGGAGGTGCAGATACGCAGTATTTT. Protein sequence: CSVTLGLAGGADTQYF.

V is TRBV28 and J is TRBJ2-7, with TRBD2 matching over 8 bases. V was clipped by 4 bases and J by 2 bases; unmatched bases: 10. This CDR3 comprises 16 residues. Germline V lookup: CDR1 MDHEN, CDR2 SYDVKM. The CDR3 sequence: CASSSGLAGPTYEQYF. The CDR3 coding sequence is TGTGCCAGCAGTTCTGGACTAGCCGGACCCACCTACGAGCAGTACTTC. Full variable domain (remainder filled in from reference TRBV28 and TRBJ2-7): DVKVTQSSRYLVKRTGEKVFLECVQDMDHENMFWYRQDPGLGLRLIYFSYDVKMKEKGDIPEGYSVSREKKERFSLILESASTNQTSMYLCASSSGLAGPTYEQYFGPGTRLTVT.

With respect to this clonotype: One junction end does not reproduce the germline sequence, and a read error may be involved. The V and J genes are TRBV12-3 or TRBV12-4 and TRBJ2-5; D unclear. The CDR3 contains 13 residues. The CDR3 region has the DNA TGTGTCAGCAGCCTGACTCCTCAAGAGACCCAGTACTTC. Protein product: CVSSLTPQETQYF.

This rearrangement joins TRBV20-1 to TRBJ1-5; D is ambiguous. V was clipped by 3 bases and J by 11 bases, with 23 bases between them. The germline CDR1 and CDR2 sequences are DFQATT and SNEGSKA (reference sequence). The CDR3 is made up of 15 amino acids. CDR3 loop: CSASRMVRSNRAQHF. DNA for the CDR3: TGCAGTGCTAGTCGTATGGTAAGGAGCAATCGGGCCCAGCATTTT.

On this clonotype itself: A read error may account for a junction end that differs from germline. This chain uses TRBV6-1 with TRBJ1-3, with D perhaps matching TRBD1 (5 bases). The CDR3 spans 14 residues. Germline V gene data show CDR1 as MNHNS and CDR2 as SASEGT. The CDR3 DNA is TGTGCCAGCAGTGAAGATACAACAGGAAACACCATATACTTT. Amino acid sequence: CASSEDTTGNTIYF.

This clonotype was detected once. Since no conserved phenylalanine or tryptophan closes the CDR3, a read error is the likely cause. The chain combines TRBV20-1 with TRBJ2-2, with D tentatively TRBD2 (5 bases). There are 15 residues in the CDR3. Germline CDR1 and CDR2: DFQATT and SNEGSKA (reference sequence). CDR3 nucleotides: TGCAGTGCTAGGGGATGGTCGCGGAACACCGGGAAGCTGTTTTAT. Its protein is CSARGWSRNTGKLFY.

Concerning this clonotype itself: The junction differs from germline at one of its ends, possibly a read error. The V call is TRBV28, the J call TRBJ2-2; the D gene is possibly TRBD2 (6 bases). The CDR3 is 15 residues long. Germline V gene sequence: CDR1 MDHEN, CDR2 SYDVKM. The CDR3 region has the DNA TGTGCCAGCAGTTTATTAATTGGGGGGACCGGGGACCTGTTTTTT. This translates into CASSLLIGGTGDLFF.

Only one count was recorded for this clonotype. The V gene is TRBV28, the J gene TRBJ1-5; D is ambiguous. V lost 4 bases and J lost 5, with 12 bases in between. The CDR3 length is 14 residues. Germline V gene sequence: CDR1 MDHEN, CDR2 SYDVKM. CDR3 DNA sequence: TGTGCCAGCAGTTATCCGGCGGCCTATCAGCCCCAGCATTTT. Protein product: CASSYPAAYQPQHF.

This clonotype was observed a single time. A much larger clone is a single base away; this may be a read error. The conserved final phenylalanine or tryptophan is absent from the CDR3, which likely points to a read error. The chain carries TRBV5-1 and TRBJ2-7; D not resolved. Trimming took off 1 base at V and 3 bases at J, with 11 bases between the two ends. The CDR3 has 14 amino acids. The germline gives CDR1 SGHRS, CDR2 YFSETQ. CDR3 in amino acids: CASSLNPDGYEQYL. Written as DNA, the CDR3 is TGCGCCAGCAGCTTGAATCCGGATGGCTACGAGCAGTACTTA.

Comments on this clonotype: Without the conserved terminal phenylalanine or tryptophan, this CDR3 likely stems from a read error. The V gene is TRBV29-1, the J gene TRBJ2-7; D not resolved. Germline V gives CDR1 SQVTM, CDR2 ANQGSEA. The CDR3 is 15 residues long. CDR3 in amino acids: CTVEEPGPSNYEQYS. CDR3 in DNA: TGCACCGTTGAAGAACCTGGTCCATCCAACTACGAGCAGTACTCC.

Of note for this clonotype: A read error may be the cause here, since a much bigger clone is one base away. This likely comes from a read error, as the CDR3 has no conserved phenylalanine or tryptophan at its end. The chain joins TRBV5-4 to TRBJ2-4; TRBD1 or TRBD2 may be the D gene (6 bases each). V lost 4 bases and J 2 bases, leaving 19 bases between the germline ends. There are 17 residues in the CDR3. Germline assignment: CDR1 SGHNT and CDR2 YYREEE (reference sequence). The CDR3: CASSQGPRGVSKNIQYI. As DNA, the CDR3 is TGTGCCAGCAGCCAGGGACCTAGGGGGGTATCCAAAAACATTCAGTACATC.